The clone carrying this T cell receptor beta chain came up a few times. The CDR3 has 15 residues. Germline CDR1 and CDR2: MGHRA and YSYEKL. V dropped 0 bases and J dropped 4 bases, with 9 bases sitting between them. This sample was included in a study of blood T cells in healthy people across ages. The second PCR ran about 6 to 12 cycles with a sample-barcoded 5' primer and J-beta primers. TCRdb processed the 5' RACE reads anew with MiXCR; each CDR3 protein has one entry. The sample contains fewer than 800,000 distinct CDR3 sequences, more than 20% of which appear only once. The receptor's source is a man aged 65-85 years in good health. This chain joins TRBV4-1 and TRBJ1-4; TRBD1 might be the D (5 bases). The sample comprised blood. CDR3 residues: CASSQDGTNNEKLFF. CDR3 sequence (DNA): TGCGCCAGCAGCCAAGATGGGACCAATAATGAAAAACTGTTTTTT.